This T cell receptor (beta chain) was sequenced in a study of post-analysis software for immune sequencing data. Background on the study: Clinical courses comprised relapsing-remitting, secondary progressive and progressive-relapsing multiple sclerosis. Study-level points and caveats: Controls showed lower frequencies than patients for roughly five TRBV segments, and TRBV5-6, TRBV5-1 and TRBV20-1 were among these. Controls showed significantly higher normalized Chao1 diversity than did multiple sclerosis patients. Strong co-clustering by F measure was seen for same-batch samples.

Unmatched junction bases numbered 7, after V lost 5 bases and J lost 4 bases. CDR3 length equals 15 residues. As to this clonotype: Antigen unknown.

Unique molecular identifiers were present in the TCR beta cDNA libraries. The T cell input of about 1 to 10 million gave around 450,000 cDNA molecules. Each CDR3 protein is one row after TCRdb ran MiXCR on the PCR reads. This sample has about 820,000 distinct CDR3 sequences, with 53% found just once. The chain joins TRBV12-3 or TRBV12-4 to TRBJ1-2; 10 bases line up with TRBD1. The sample was blood. The sequence came from a girl aged 5-17 years with multiple sclerosis. CDR3 nucleotide sequence: TGTGCCAGCAGTAGACAGGGGGCGGGTGGCTATGGCTACACCTTC. This codes for CASSRQGAGGYGYTF.